This TCR beta chain was retrieved from a study of T cells in Graves' hyperthyroidism and ophthalmopathy. Whole-study results and caveats: Most expanded thyroid clonotypes above 0.001 also appeared in blood.

Researchers amplified the TCR beta CDR3 regions from RNA transcripts. The HTBI primer set drove a first-round RT-PCR of the TCR CDR3. TCRdb reprocessed the multiplex PCR reads with MiXCR, giving one entry per CDR3 protein. Here the sample spans about 540,000 distinct CDR3 sequences, about 43% being singletons. About this clonotype: The antigen remains unidentified.

Patients aged 18 to 65 with hyperthyroidism were newly diagnosed, with duration under 2 months. Germline V CDR1 and CDR2: DFQATT, SNEGSKA (reference sequence). This CDR3 is built from 13 residues. The V gene end was trimmed by 1 base and the J gene end by 3 bases; junction bases not matched to a gene: 2. The clonotype comes from a woman aged 18-29 years with Graves' hyperthyroidism. The chain combines TRBV20-1 with TRBJ2-7; 8 bases line up with TRBD2. Material for sequencing was peripheral blood or thyroid tissue (not recorded which). CDR3 sequence reads: CSARVGGGYEQYF. Written as DNA, the CDR3 is TGCAGTGCTAGAGTCGGGGGGGGCTACGAGCAGTACTTC.